A single T cell receptor beta chain is shown here with its context. This sample is drawn from a study of shared clonotypes between healthy human individuals. The assay used deep level. The repertoire was sequenced with immunoSEQ multiplex PCR; TCRdb's copy has only in-frame clones and lacks some. The table has some 2.3 million clones, just over 90% seen once. This receptor was identified in a man younger than 30 in good health. Some clones in this sample may be carry-over from other donors' samples. The sequenced material came from naive CD4+ T cells from PBMCs. Subset meaning: CD45RA+ positively selected.

CDR3 sequence reads: CASSLEGTQPQHF. The DNA for the CDR3 is TGTGCCAGCAGCTTAGAGGGGACTCAGCCCCAGCATTTT. This rearrangement joins TRBV7-2 to TRBJ1-5; possible D gene TRBD1, 5 bases. There are 13 residues in the CDR3. The V end was cut by 1 base, the J end by 6 bases, with 7 bases between. CDR1 and CDR2 from the germline V gene are SGHTA and FQGNSA. Full variable domain (missing parts from reference TRBV7-2 and TRBJ1-5): GAGVSQSPSNKVTEKGKDVELRCDPISGHTALYWYRQSLGQGLEFLIYFQGNSAPDKSGLPSDRFSAERTGGSVSTLTIQRTQQEDSAVYLCASSLEGTQPQHFGDGTRLSIL.